These 25 T cell receptor beta chains originate from one sample sequenced in a study of control samples from healthy donors and cancer patients. Repertoires were generated with immunoSEQ multiplex PCR, while TCRdb's copy carries only in-frame clones and drops some. The table lists approximately 70,000 clones, about 90% of them singletons, with under 4.5% in the top ten. Specimen: blood. Receptors were obtained from a woman in her forties or fifties in good health.

This clone was counted a single time. The rearrangement uses TRBV5-1 and TRBJ2-6; 10 bases map to TRBD1. Germline V gene sequence: CDR1 SGHRS, CDR2 YFSETQ. J was trimmed by 1 base and V by 4 bases; bases with no gene match: 11. This CDR3 region has 19 residues. CDR3 sequence: CASSLRGQGTPSGANVLTF. The CDR3, as DNA: TGCGCCAGCAGCCTAAGGGGACAGGGGACGCCTTCTGGGGCCAACGTCCTGACTTTC.

The chain uses TRBV6-2 or TRBV6-3 and TRBJ2-1; the match to TRBD2 covers 13 bases. The CDR3 covers 16 residues. The trim removed 4 bases at V and 9 bases at J, leaving 9 bases unmatched. Germline CDR1 is MNHEY and CDR2 is SVGEGT. CDR3 bases: TGTGCCAGCAGTTTCGGGACTAGCGGGACACACACTGAGCAGTTCTTC. Protein sequence: CASSFGTSGTHTEQFF.

The rearrangement joins TRBV18 to TRBJ2-1, with D unresolved. The V and J ends lost 1 base and 2 bases respectively, with 9 bases between them. The CDR3 has 15 residues. The germline CDR1 and CDR2 sequences are KGHSH and LQKENI. The CDR3 DNA sequence: TGTGCCAGCTCACCACAAGGGCTCACCTACAATGAGCAGTTCTTC. It yields the protein CASSPQGLTYNEQFF.

The chain carries TRBV18 and TRBJ1-1; D might be TRBD1 (6 bases). Germline V gives CDR1 KGHSH, CDR2 LQKENI. This CDR3 has 14 amino acids. The V end lost 6 bases, the J end lost 3 bases, and 14 bases lay between the germline ends. CDR3: CASSVQGRDTEAFF. CDR3 sequence (DNA): TGTGCCAGCTCCGTTCAGGGGAGGGACACTGAAGCTTTCTTT.

The V gene is TRBV7-8, the J gene TRBJ2-5, with D hard to call. There are 13 residues in the CDR3. Germline CDR1 reads SGHVS; CDR2 reads FQNEAQ. Between the trimmed V and J ends, which lost 6 bases and 2 bases, there was a span of 10 bases. The CDR3 sequence is CASRFDAQETQYF. The CDR3 DNA sequence: TGTGCCAGCAGGTTCGACGCGCAAGAGACCCAGTACTTC.

The rearrangement links TRBV3-1 (or the pseudogene TRBV3-2) to TRBJ2-2; D uncertain. Germline V gene data show CDR1 as LGHDT and CDR2 as YNNKEL (reference sequence). CDR3 length: 11 residues. V was shortened by 0 bases and J by 8 bases, with 1 base between the two germline ends. This chain's CDR3 is CASSQEGELFF. The CDR3 DNA reads as TGTGCCAGCAGCCAAGAAGGGGAGCTGTTTTTT.

The chain combines TRBV27 with TRBJ2-1; the D is unclear. The ends were cut back, 3 bases at V and 2 bases at J, with 11 bases in the middle. Germline-derived CDR1 and CDR2 are MNHEY and SMNVEV (reference sequence). The length of the CDR3 is 15 residues. The CDR3 spells CASSFAPTTYNEQFF. CDR3 DNA sequence: TGTGCCAGCAGTTTCGCCCCTACGACCTACAATGAGCAGTTCTTC.

V is TRBV9 and J is TRBJ2-7, with 7 bases identical to TRBD2. V gave up 0 bases and J gave up 0 bases; unmatched junction bases: 6. This CDR3 has 16 amino acids. Per germline, CDR1 SGDLS and CDR2 YYNGEE. CDR3 protein: CASSVGLAETSYEQYF. CDR3 DNA: TGTGCCAGCAGCGTAGGGCTAGCGGAAACCTCCTACGAGCAGTACTTC. The full variable domain, in which reference TRBV9 and TRBJ2-7 provide the parts outside the CDR3, is DSGVTQTPKHLITATGQRVTLRCSPRSGDLSVYWYQQSLDQGLQFLIQYYNGEERAKGNILERFSAQQFPDLHSELNLSSLELGDSALYFCASSVGLAETSYEQYFGPGTRLTVT.

This rearrangement joins TRBV3-1 (or the pseudogene TRBV3-2) to TRBJ2-7; possibly TRBD2 for D (5 bases). Germline values: CDR1 LGHDT, CDR2 YNNKEL (reference sequence). CDR3 length: 15 amino acids. V gave up 0 bases and J gave up 7 bases, with 16 bases separating them. CDR3 nucleotide sequence: TGTGCCAGCAGCCAAGAGGATGGACCCGGGAAAGAGCAGTACTTC. Residues: CASSQEDGPGKEQYF.

V is TRBV5-6 and J is TRBJ2-1; 9 bases line up with TRBD2. In germline, CDR1 is SGHDT, CDR2 YYEEEE. This CDR3 has 16 residues. V shed 5 bases, J shed 7 bases, and the junction held 13 bases outside the gene matches. The CDR3 reads CASSPSGGRAGNEQFF. The CDR3 coding sequence is TGTGCCAGCAGTCCCTCGGGCGGGAGGGCGGGGAATGAGCAGTTCTTC.

The V and J genes are TRBV5-1 and TRBJ2-1; D gene ambiguous. Germline V CDR1 and CDR2: SGHRS, YFSETQ. V was trimmed by 0 bases and J by 0 bases, leaving 7 bases between them. The CDR3 consists of 15 residues. The CDR3 DNA reads as TGCGCCAGCAGCTTGGACAGCCGCTCCTACAATGAGCAGTTCTTC. Translated: CASSLDSRSYNEQFF.

This chain links TRBV15 with TRBJ2-6, with D possibly matching TRBD1 (5 bases). V lost 7 bases and J 0 bases, leaving 10 bases between the germline ends. Germline assignment: CDR1 LNHNV and CDR2 YYDKDF (reference sequence). There are 15 residues in the CDR3. The chain's CDR3 is CATTDSSSGANVLTF. The CDR3 nucleotides are TGTGCCACCACCGACAGCTCCTCTGGGGCCAACGTCCTGACTTTC.

J is TRBJ1-4 and V is TRBV6-4; 8 bases line up with TRBD1. This CDR3 comprises 19 residues. V lost 6 bases to trimming and J lost 10 bases; unmatched junction nucleotides: 25. From germline, CDR1 is MRHNA and CDR2 SNTAGT. CDR3 sequence: CASSQSTKRDRGAPGKLFF. In DNA form, the CDR3 reads TGTGCCAGCAGCCAATCAACAAAGAGAGACAGGGGCGCTCCGGGAAAACTGTTTTTT.

The gene calls are TRBV28 and TRBJ2-5, with D hard to call. CDR3 length equals 12 residues. V lost 3 bases and J 6 bases, leaving 8 bases between the germline ends. Germline assignment: CDR1 MDHEN and CDR2 SYDVKM. CDR3 bases: TGTGCCAGCAGTTTTGTGGAAAAGACCCAGTACTTC. It translates to CASSFVEKTQYF.

By sample fraction, this clone is medium-sized. As DNA, the CDR3 is TGTGCCAGCAGTGAAGGCGGTTCTAACTATGGCTACACCTTC. It codes for CASSEGGSNYGYTF. The V gene is TRBV2, the J gene TRBJ1-2, with D unclear. The V end was cut by 1 base, the J end by 0 bases, with 6 bases between. Germline values: CDR1 SNHLY, CDR2 FYNNEI. The length of the CDR3 is 14 residues.

The chain combines TRBV5-1 with TRBJ2-3; D unclear. From germline, CDR1 is SGHRS and CDR2 YFSETQ. The CDR3 covers 16 residues. Trimming removed 4 bases from V and 0 bases from J, with 15 bases in between. The CDR3 nucleotides read TGCGCCAGCAGCCATTATCCCACAGAAAGCACAGATACGCAGTATTTT. Amino acid sequence: CASSHYPTESTDTQYF. Full variable domain (rest looked up from reference TRBV5-1 and TRBJ2-3): KAGVTQTPRYLIKTRGQQVTLSCSPISGHRSVSWYQQTPGQGLQFLFEYFSETQRNKGNFPGRFSGRQFSNSRSEMNVSTLELGDSALYLCASSHYPTESTDTQYFGPGTRLTVL.

J is TRBJ2-5 and V is TRBV7-9, with D possibly matching TRBD1 (6 bases). The CDR3 has 14 amino acids. Per germline, CDR1 SEHNR and CDR2 FQNEAQ (reference sequence). The ends were cut back, 6 bases at V and 7 bases at J, with 18 bases in the middle. The CDR3 nucleotides read TGTGCCAGCAGTAGTAGTGACAGGTCGGGGACCCAGTACTTC. Protein: CASSSSDRSGTQYF.

This clone was recorded only once. J is TRBJ2-2 and V is TRBV7-3, with D uncertain. This CDR3 contains 13 residues. V lost 5 bases, J lost 7 bases, and 11 bases lay in between. Germline CDR1 SGHTA, CDR2 FQGTGA. The CDR3 DNA reads as TGTGCCAGCAGCCCCCGACGGAGCGGGGAGCTGTTTTTT. This sequence encodes CASSPRRSGELFF.

The rearrangement uses TRBV23-1 and TRBJ1-4; D may be TRBD1 (5 bases). TRBV23-1 is an ORF; its function is uncertain. CDR3 length: 13 residues. The V end lost 7 bases, the J end lost 7 bases, and 13 bases lay between the germline ends. CDR3 DNA sequence: TGCGCCAGCACAGGGACGAGGATTGAAAAACTGTTTTTT. Translating it yields CASTGTRIEKLFF.

The chain combines TRBV7-9 with TRBJ1-1; D unresolved. V lost 5 bases and J 10 bases, leaving 17 bases between the germline ends. The CDR3 has 13 residues. Germline-derived CDR1 and CDR2 are SEHNR and FQNEAQ (reference sequence). The CDR3 bases are TGTGCCAGCAGCCCGGGCCAGGACGACCGAGCTTTCTTT. It yields the protein CASSPGQDDRAFF.

The V call is TRBV19, the J call TRBJ1-6, with D unresolved. V lost 8 bases and J lost 5, with 13 bases in between. The CDR3 contains 14 residues. In germline, CDR1 is LNHDA, CDR2 SQIVND (reference sequence). The CDR3 nucleotides are TGTGCCAGTCGAGGCCAGACTGATAATTCACCCCTCCACTTT. This codes for CASRGQTDNSPLHF.

This clone has a single count. The V call is TRBV6-6, the J call TRBJ2-2; 12 nucleotides match TRBD2. The CDR3 loop spans 15 amino acids. Germline V gene data show CDR1 as MNHNY and CDR2 as SVGAGI (reference sequence). The ends lost 6 bases at V and 6 bases at J; junction bases unmatched: 5. CDR3: CASSQTSGSAGELFF. CDR3 DNA: TGTGCCAGCAGCCAGACTAGCGGGAGTGCCGGGGAGCTGTTTTTT.

The chain joins TRBV6-1 to TRBJ2-1, with D possibly TRBD1 on 6 matching bases. Trimming stripped 3 bases from V and 7 bases from J, with 16 bases between. CDR1 MNHNS and CDR2 SASEGT come from the germline V gene. This CDR3 is 15 amino acids long. CDR3 protein: CASSEVRTVQNEQFF. The CDR3 DNA sequence: TGTGCCAGCAGTGAGGTTAGGACAGTACAAAATGAGCAGTTCTTC.

The V call is TRBV6-2 or TRBV6-3, the J call TRBJ1-1; D ambiguous. CDR1 MNHEY and CDR2 SVGEGT come from the germline V gene. Trimming pared 2 bases from V and 4 bases from J, leaving 17 bases between. The CDR3 contains 16 residues. The CDR3 DNA reads TGTGCCAGCAGTTACGGAGGTCCTCGGGCGGTCACTGAAGCTTTCTTT. Translating it yields CASSYGGPRAVTEAFF.

The CDR3 DNA sequence: TGTGCCTGGGGTATGAACACCATATATTTT. Amino acid sequence: CAWGMNTIYF. V is TRBV30 and J is TRBJ1-3; D uncertain. Trimming removed 5 bases at V and 7 bases at J, with 6 bases between. The length of the CDR3 is 10 residues. CDR1 and CDR2 from the germline V gene are GTSNPN and SVGIG (reference sequence).